The 18 T cell receptor beta chains given below trace back to one sample, sequenced in a study of blood T cell repertoires in COVID-19. Profiled with immunoSEQ multiplex PCR; TCRdb holds only in-frame clones, not every one. Found here are 100,000 to 150,000 clones, roughly four fifths of them singletons; the top ten hold 4.5%. Sequences were obtained from peripheral blood. These receptors were taken from a woman between 65 and 79 years old with acute or convalescent COVID-19.

J is TRBJ1-4 and V is TRBV19; 7 nucleotides agree with TRBD1. The CDR3 is 15 residues long. V lost 4 bases and J lost 4; bases outside the gene matches: 6. CDR1 is LNHDA, CDR2 SQIVND, per germline (reference sequence). This CDR3 reads CASSTDRVINEKLFF. Here the CDR3 DNA reads TGTGCCAGTAGTACCGACAGGGTGATTAATGAAAAACTGTTTTTT.

V and J are TRBV19 and TRBJ1-2, with TRBD1 matching 10 bases. The J segment lost 3 bases and the V segment lost 3 bases, leaving 4 bases of the junction unmatched. The CDR3 covers 15 residues. CDR1 is LNHDA and CDR2 is SQIVND in the germline V gene (reference sequence). CDR3 sequence reads: CASSMTGGAHYGYTF. The CDR3 nucleotides read TGTGCCAGTAGTATGACAGGGGGCGCTCACTATGGCTACACCTTC.

V is TRBV5-5 and J is TRBJ1-4, with D tentatively TRBD1 (6 bases). In germline, CDR1 is SGHKS, CDR2 YYEKEE (reference sequence). Trimming stripped 4 bases from V and 2 bases from J, with 9 bases between. The CDR3 contains 14 residues. The DNA for the CDR3 is TGTGCCAGCAGCCCAGGACAGACTAATGAAAAACTGTTTTTT. Its protein is CASSPGQTNEKLFF.

The rearrangement uses TRBV5-4 and TRBJ1-1; the D gene is possibly TRBD1 (6 bases). CDR3 length: 15 amino acids. Germline CDR1 reads SGHNT; CDR2 reads YYREEE (reference sequence). Trimming left V 3 bases short and J 0 bases short, with 12 bases between. The CDR3 sequence is CASSSMTGVNTEAFF. The CDR3 DNA reads as TGTGCCAGCAGCTCGATGACAGGAGTGAACACTGAAGCTTTCTTT.

The gene calls are TRBV15 and TRBJ1-2; tentatively, D is TRBD1 (5 bases). Trimming removed 0 bases at V and 6 bases at J, with 17 bases between. The CDR3 loop spans 16 amino acids. Germline CDR1 and CDR2: LNHNV and YYDKDF (reference sequence). The CDR3 nucleotides are TGTGCCACCAGCAGAGATTCGGGACGGGGGGACGATGGCTACACCTTC. It translates to CATSRDSGRGDDGYTF.

The chain links TRBV7-9 to TRBJ2-3, with TRBD1 as a possible D gene (5 bases). This CDR3 contains 14 residues. Trimming left V 1 base short and J 5 bases short, with 10 bases between. The germline V gene encodes CDR1 SEHNR and CDR2 FQNEAQ (reference sequence). CDR3 protein: CASSLGTRRDTQYF. The DNA for the CDR3 is TGTGCCAGCAGCTTAGGGACAAGACGAGATACGCAGTATTTT.

This sequence joins TRBV11-2 and TRBJ2-4; 9 bases map to TRBD1. The CDR3 has 14 amino acids. Germline CDR1 and CDR2: SGHAT and FQNNGV. V was clipped by 1 base and J by 8 bases; unmatched bases: 3. The CDR3 protein is CASSLGTGVHIQYF. In DNA, the CDR3 is TGTGCCAGCAGCTTAGGGACAGGGGTGCACATTCAGTACTTC. The full variable domain, completed using reference TRBV11-2 and TRBJ2-4, is EAGVAQSPRYKIIEKRQSVAFWCNPISGHATLYWYQQILGQGPKLLIQFQNNGVVDDSQLPKDRFSAERLKGVDSTLKIQPAKLEDSAVYLCASSLGTGVHIQYFGAGTRLSVL.

The V and J genes are TRBV30 and TRBJ1-6; 9 nucleotides line up with TRBD1. Trimming took 4 bases from V and 9 from J; bases not matched to a gene: 10. The CDR3 covers 15 residues. Germline lookup yields CDR1 GTSNPN and CDR2 SVGIG (reference sequence). The CDR3 DNA is TGTGCCTGGAACCTTGGGACAGGGAGAGGTTCACCCCTCCACTTT. It translates to CAWNLGTGRGSPLHF.

This clone was counted a few times. The rearrangement uses TRBV5-4 and TRBJ2-1; maybe TRBD2 (5 bases). The CDR3 is 13 amino acids. The V and J ends lost 2 bases and 4 bases respectively, with 7 bases between them. The germline CDR1 and CDR2 sequences are SGHNT and YYREEE (reference sequence). The CDR3 DNA is TGTGCCAGCAGCTTACTAGTTTACAATGAGCAGTTCTTC. Translated: CASSLLVYNEQFF.

This clone was found once. The chain employs TRBV30 and TRBJ1-1; no definite D call. Germline assignment: CDR1 GTSNPN and CDR2 SVGIG (reference sequence). This CDR3 is built from 15 residues. The V end lost 4 bases, the J end lost 11 bases, and 26 bases lay between the germline ends. CDR3 residues: CAWMTNSLDSSVAFF. The CDR3 DNA sequence: TGTGCCTGGATGACTAACAGCCTCGATTCGTCAGTGGCTTTCTTT.

This clone was counted a single time. The V and J genes are TRBV7-9 and TRBJ2-1; TRBD2 is a possible D gene (6 bases). The CDR3 totals 15 residues. V was shortened by 7 bases and J by 7 bases, with 20 bases between the two germline ends. Per germline, CDR1 SEHNR and CDR2 FQNEAQ (reference sequence). CDR3 in amino acids: CASNEAGVTWNEQFF. DNA for the CDR3: TGTGCCAGCAATGAAGCGGGCGTTACTTGGAATGAGCAGTTCTTC.

This chain joins TRBV24-1 and TRBJ2-1; D is undetermined. Trimming took 9 bases from V and 4 from J, leaving 15 bases between them. CDR3 length equals 14 residues. The germline V gene encodes CDR1 KGHDR and CDR2 SFDVKD. The CDR3 region has the DNA TGTGCCACCTCAGCAGGCACCCCTTACAATGAGCAGTTCTTC. Translated: CATSAGTPYNEQFF.

The chain has TRBV6-6 and TRBJ1-2; D ambiguous. Trimming pared 3 bases from V and 8 bases from J, leaving 7 bases between. The CDR3 runs 11 residues. Germline assignment: CDR1 MNHNY and CDR2 SVGAGI (reference sequence). The CDR3 is CASSYSSGYTF. In nucleotides, the CDR3 is TGTGCCAGCAGTTATAGCAGCGGCTACACCTTC.

V and J are TRBV12-3 or TRBV12-4 and TRBJ1-1; D not resolved. This CDR3 region has 12 residues. V was trimmed by 3 bases and J by 2 bases, leaving 4 bases between them. In DNA form, the CDR3 reads TGTGCCAGCAGTTTCGTCAACACTGAAGCTTTCTTT. This translates into CASSFVNTEAFF.

The chain employs TRBV5-8 and TRBJ2-1; the match to TRBD2 covers 9 bases. From germline, CDR1 is SGHTS and CDR2 YDEGEE. The CDR3 totals 13 residues. J gave up 8 bases and V 7 bases, and 7 bases lay outside the gene matches. CDR3 region: CASSETSGDEQFF. The CDR3 DNA follows: TGTGCCAGCTCTGAGACTAGCGGAGATGAGCAGTTCTTC.

The sample holds one count of this clone. The J gene is TRBJ1-2, the V gene TRBV5-4, with TRBD1 matching 11 bases. The CDR3 covers 19 residues. The trim removed 0 bases at V and 0 bases at J, leaving 10 bases unmatched. CDR1 and CDR2 (germline): SGHNT, YYREEE (reference sequence). DNA for the CDR3: TGTGCCAGCAGCTTGGCCTCCGGGACAGGGGGATACTCTAACTATGGCTACACCTTC. It translates to CASSLASGTGGYSNYGYTF. The full variable domain, completed using reference TRBV5-4 and TRBJ1-2, is ETGVTQSPTHLIKTRGQQVTLRCSSQSGHNTVSWYQQALGQGPQFIFQYYREEENGRGNFPPRFSGLQFPNYSSELNVNALELDDSALYLCASSLASGTGGYSNYGYTFGSGTRLTVV.

This clone was seen once. The chain is built from TRBV2 and TRBJ2-7; 7 nucleotides agree with TRBD1. Germline V lookup: CDR1 SNHLY, CDR2 FYNNEI. J lost 2 bases, V lost 3 bases, and 4 bases had no gene match. The CDR3 totals 14 residues. The CDR3 region has the DNA TGTGCCAGCAGTGAGGGACAGATAGCCTACGAGCAGTACTTC. Its translation: CASSEGQIAYEQYF.

The V call is TRBV5-1, the J call TRBJ2-7, with TRBD1 identical over 10 bases. The CDR3 covers 18 residues. The ends lost 2 bases at V and 3 bases at J; junction bases unmatched: 14. Germline CDR1 reads SGHRS; CDR2 reads YFSETQ. DNA for the CDR3: TGCGCCAGCAGCTTCGGGGACAGGGGATTCGCTGGGCTCTACGAGCAGTACTTC. Its translation is CASSFGDRGFAGLYEQYF.